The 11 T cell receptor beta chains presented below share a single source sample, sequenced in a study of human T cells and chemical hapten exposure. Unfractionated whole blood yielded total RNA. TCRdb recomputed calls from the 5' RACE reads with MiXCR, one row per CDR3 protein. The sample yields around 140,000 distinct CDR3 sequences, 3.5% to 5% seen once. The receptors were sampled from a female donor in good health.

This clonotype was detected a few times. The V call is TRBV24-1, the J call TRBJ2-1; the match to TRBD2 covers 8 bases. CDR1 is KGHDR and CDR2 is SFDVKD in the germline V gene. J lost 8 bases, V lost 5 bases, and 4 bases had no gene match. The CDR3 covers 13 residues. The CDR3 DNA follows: TGTGCCACCAGTGCCCCGGGAGGGGATGAGCAGTTCTTC. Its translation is CATSAPGGDEQFF.

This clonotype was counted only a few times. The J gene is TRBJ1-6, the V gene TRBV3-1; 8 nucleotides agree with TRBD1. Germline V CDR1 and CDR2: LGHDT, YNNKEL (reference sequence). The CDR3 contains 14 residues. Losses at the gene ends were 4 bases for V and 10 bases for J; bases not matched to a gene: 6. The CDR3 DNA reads TGTGCCAGCAGCCGGACAGGGTGTTTGTCACCCCTCCACTTT. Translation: CASSRTGCLSPLHF.

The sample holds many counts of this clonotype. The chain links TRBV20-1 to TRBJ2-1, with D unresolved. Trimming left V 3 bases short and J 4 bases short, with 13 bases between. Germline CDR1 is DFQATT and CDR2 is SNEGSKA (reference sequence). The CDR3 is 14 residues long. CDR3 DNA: TGCAGTGCTAGTCCCCCAGCAGAATACAATGAGCAGTTCTTC. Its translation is CSASPPAEYNEQFF.

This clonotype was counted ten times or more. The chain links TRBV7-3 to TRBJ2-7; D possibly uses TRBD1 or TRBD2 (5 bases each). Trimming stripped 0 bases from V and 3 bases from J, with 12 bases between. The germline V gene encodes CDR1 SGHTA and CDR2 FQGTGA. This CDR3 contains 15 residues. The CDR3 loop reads CASSLTGDGYYEQYF. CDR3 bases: TGTGCCAGCAGCTTAACGGGGGACGGGTACTACGAGCAGTACTTC.

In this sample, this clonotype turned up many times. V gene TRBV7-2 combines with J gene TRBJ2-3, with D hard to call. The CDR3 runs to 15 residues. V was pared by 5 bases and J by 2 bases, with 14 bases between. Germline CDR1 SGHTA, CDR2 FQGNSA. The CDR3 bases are TGTGCCAGCAGCCCCTTAGCTGCATACACAGATACGCAGTATTTT. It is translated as CASSPLAAYTDTQYF.

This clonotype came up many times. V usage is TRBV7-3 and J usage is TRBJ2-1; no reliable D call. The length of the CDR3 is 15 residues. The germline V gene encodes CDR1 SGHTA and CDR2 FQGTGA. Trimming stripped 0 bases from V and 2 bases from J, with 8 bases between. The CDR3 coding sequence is TGTGCCAGCAGCTTAACGTTTGCGGCCTACAATGAGCAGTTCTTC. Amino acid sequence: CASSLTFAAYNEQFF.

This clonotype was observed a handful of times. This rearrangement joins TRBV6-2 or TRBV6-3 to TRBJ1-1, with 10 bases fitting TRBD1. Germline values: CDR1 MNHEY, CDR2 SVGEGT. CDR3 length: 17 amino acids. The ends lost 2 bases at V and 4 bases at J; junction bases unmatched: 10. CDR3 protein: CASSYPRQGAVFTEAFF. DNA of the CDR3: TGTGCCAGCAGTTACCCGAGACAGGGGGCTGTCTTCACTGAAGCTTTCTTT.

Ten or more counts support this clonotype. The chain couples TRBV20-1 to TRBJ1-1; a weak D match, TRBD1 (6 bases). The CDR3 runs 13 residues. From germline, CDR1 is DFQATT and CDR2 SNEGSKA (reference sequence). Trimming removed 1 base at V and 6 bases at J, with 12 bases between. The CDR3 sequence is CSARGRGRAEAFF. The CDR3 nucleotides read TGCAGTGCTAGAGGCAGGGGTCGGGCTGAAGCTTTCTTT.

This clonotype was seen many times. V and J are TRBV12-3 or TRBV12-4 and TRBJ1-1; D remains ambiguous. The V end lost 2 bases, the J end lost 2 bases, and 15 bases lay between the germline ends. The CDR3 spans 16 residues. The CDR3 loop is CASSLFGSRGNTEAFF. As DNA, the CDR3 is TGTGCCAGCAGTTTATTTGGATCCCGTGGAAACACTGAAGCTTTCTTT.

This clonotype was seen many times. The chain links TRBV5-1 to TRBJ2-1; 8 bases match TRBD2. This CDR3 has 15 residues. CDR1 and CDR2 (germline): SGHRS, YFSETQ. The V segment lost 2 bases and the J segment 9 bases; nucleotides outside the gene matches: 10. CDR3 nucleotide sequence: TGCGCCAGCAGCTTCTCCAATAGCGGGGTTAGTGAGCAGTTCTTC. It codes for CASSFSNSGVSEQFF.

The CDR3 sequence: CASSHHFRGRDSYEQYF. In DNA form, the CDR3 reads TGCGCCAGCAGCCACCATTTCCGGGGACGGGACTCCTACGAGCAGTACTTC. The V gene is TRBV4-1, the J gene TRBJ2-7; the D call may be TRBD1 or TRBD2 (5 bases each). The CDR3 runs 17 residues. Trimming cost V 3 bases and J 0 bases, with 18 bases left between them. Germline V gene sequence: CDR1 MGHRA, CDR2 YSYEKL.